The rows below give T cell receptor beta chains drawn from one sample of a study of regulatory T cells in long-lasting Graves disease. MiXCR was run by TCRdb on the multiplex PCR reads, yielding one entry per CDR3 protein. Among 240,000 or so distinct CDR3 sequences, roughly 21% were seen once, and the ten largest hold approximately 15%. Here the sequenced sample was peripheral blood mononuclear cells (PBMCs), taken at new diagnosis, from a patient treated with antithyroid drugs. Receptor source: a female donor with Graves disease. CDR3s include the opening cysteine and the closing phenylalanine or tryptophan. D genes are given only for firm matches. Clone sizes are given selectively: once, few, many, or a class where the clone is expanded.

TRBV2	NA	TRBJ2-5	many	CASSETETAETQYF	TGTGCCAGCAGTGAAACTGAAACGGCAGAGACCCAGTACTTC
TRBV7-3	TRBD2	TRBJ2-1	NA	CASSFGLAGGREQFF	TGTGCCAGCAGCTTCGGACTAGCGGGGGGCCGGGAGCAGTTCTTC
TRBV19	NA	TRBJ2-6	few	CATSWGLGANVLTF	TGTGCCACTTCGTGGGGCCTCGGGGCCAACGTCCTGACTTTC
TRBV10-3	TRBD1	TRBJ2-1	NA	CAISERQGEGEQFF	TGTGCCATCAGTGAGCGACAGGGGGAGGGTGAGCAGTTCTTC
TRBV10-2	NA	TRBJ2-7	NA	CASSGGYGQYF	TGCGCCAGCAGTGGGGGCTACGGGCAGTACTTC
TRBV28	NA	TRBJ1-1	NA	CASSLRSQGWAFF	TGTGCCAGCAGTTTGAGATCTCAGGGTTGGGCTTTCTTT
TRBV19	NA	TRBJ1-4	few	CASSARPRGLLNEKLFF	TGTGCCAGTAGTGCAAGGCCCCGGGGACTGTTGAATGAAAAACTGTTTTTT
TRBV4-2	NA	TRBJ2-4	NA	CASSRDSSKNIQYF	TGTGCCAGCAGCCGTGACAGCAGCAAAAACATTCAGTACTTC
TRBV24-1	TRBD1	TRBJ1-5	few	CATSGQGEQPQHF	TGTGCCACCAGCGGACAGGGAGAACAGCCCCAGCATTTT
TRBV11-3	NA	TRBJ1-6	NA	CASSSGQTNSPLHF	TGTGCCAGCAGCTCGGGACAAACGAATTCACCCCTCCACTTT
TRBV2	TRBD1	TRBJ2-7	NA	CASERTGAYEQYF	TGTGCCAGTGAACGGACAGGGGCCTACGAGCAGTACTTC